This T cell receptor (beta chain) emerged from a study of shared clonotypes between healthy human individuals. Overall study: The cohort comprised a couple of women and a few men. Their ages spanned 18 to 49 years.

Germline V gene data show CDR1 as SEHNR and CDR2 as FQNEAQ (reference sequence). This CDR3 is built from 17 residues. With 4 bases removed from V and 4 bases from J, the gap between germline ends came to 23 bases. Study observations and caveats: A reduction in generation probabilities was seen for non-shared clonotypes relative to those shared by all four donors. Generally, naive subsets (rather than memory subsets) showed larger estimated richness.

This table comes from immunoSEQ multiplex PCR, and its TCRdb copy is limited to in-frame clones, with some not included. This sample has approximately 1.9 million clones, with approximately 92% found just once. As to this clone: The antigen is unknown.

Selected positively for CCR7 and CD45RO-negative, naive CD8 cells excluded terminally differentiated effector memory CD45RA+ cells. The chain couples TRBV7-9 to TRBJ2-7; a possible D gene is TRBD2 (5 bases). Sequencing was performed on naive CD8+ T cells from PBMCs. The clonotype originates from a man aged 18-30 years in good health. Some clones in this sample may be carry-over from other donors' samples. The CDR3 region has the DNA TGTGCCAGCAGCTCCGGATCTCTAAGGCCCCCGGGGTACGAGCAGTACTTC. The encoded protein is CASSSGSLRPPGYEQYF.